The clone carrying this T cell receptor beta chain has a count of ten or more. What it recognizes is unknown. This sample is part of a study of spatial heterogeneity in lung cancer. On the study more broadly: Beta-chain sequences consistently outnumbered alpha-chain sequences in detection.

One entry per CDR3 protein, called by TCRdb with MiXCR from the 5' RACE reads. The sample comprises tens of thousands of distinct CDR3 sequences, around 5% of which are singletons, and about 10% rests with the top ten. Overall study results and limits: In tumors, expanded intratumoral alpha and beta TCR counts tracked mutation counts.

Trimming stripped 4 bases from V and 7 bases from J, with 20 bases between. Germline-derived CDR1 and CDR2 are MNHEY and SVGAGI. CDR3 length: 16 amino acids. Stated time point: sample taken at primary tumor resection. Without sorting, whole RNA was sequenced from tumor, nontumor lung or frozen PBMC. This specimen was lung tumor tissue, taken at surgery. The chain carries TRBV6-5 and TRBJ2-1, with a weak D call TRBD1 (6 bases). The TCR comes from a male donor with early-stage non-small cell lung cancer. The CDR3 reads CASSSAGRGPRNEQFF. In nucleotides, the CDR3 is TGTGCCAGCAGTTCTGCCGGCAGGGGCCCGAGGAATGAGCAGTTCTTC.